These 23 T cell receptor beta chains came from one sample sequenced in a study of brain T cells in children with intractable seizures (dated by TCRdb to the early 2020s). Read against the paper, the sample's time point label means: blood from clinic visit 5 months post-surgery; TSC patient then seizure free. Libraries were constructed by the immunoSEQ multiplex PCR assay. The source is immuneACCESS, and TCRdb retained only in-frame sequences with V and J called. Part of the clones is not carried over; for the studies checked, unresolved V genes explain less than half of this, and the remainder is unexplained. Here the sample has hundreds of thousands of clones; 85% to 95% occur a single time. Jointly, the top ten make up 5.7% of the sample. The source material was peripheral blood, sampled less than 6 months after surgery. Every receptor here comes from a boy in the first two years of life with tuberous sclerosis and intractable seizures.

V is TRBV7-2 and J is TRBJ2-5, with TRBD2 matching over 9 bases. The V and J ends lost 2 bases and 5 bases, in that order; junction bases with no gene match: 3. The V gene's germline CDR1 is SGHTA and CDR2 FQGNSA. CDR3 size: 14 residues. The CDR3 here is CASSLRRGGETQYF. CDR3 DNA sequence: TGTGCCAGCAGCTTACGGCGGGGGGGGGAGACCCAGTACTTC.

The gene calls are TRBV4-1 and TRBJ1-3; D possibly corresponds to TRBD1 (5 bases). Trimming shortened V by 8 bases and J by 2 bases, and 13 bases separated the two germline ends. Germline CDR1 and CDR2: MGHRA and YSYEKL. There are 14 residues in the CDR3. CDR3 region: CASSPGTTGNTIYF. The CDR3, as DNA: TGCGCCAGCTCGCCGGGGACGACTGGAAACACCATATATTTT.

V usage is TRBV19 and J usage is TRBJ2-3, with 7 nucleotides matching TRBD1. Germline V gene lookup returns CDR1 LNHDA and CDR2 SQIVND (reference sequence). The CDR3 spans 14 residues. The V gene end was trimmed by 7 bases and the J gene end by 2 bases; junction bases not matched to a gene: 6. The CDR3: CASTRTGPTDTQYF. The DNA for the CDR3 is TGTGCCAGTACCAGGACAGGACCCACAGATACGCAGTATTTT.

This rearrangement joins TRBV5-1 to TRBJ2-3, with D possibly matching TRBD2 (5 bases). The germline V and J ends were trimmed by 0 bases and 6 bases, with 14 bases remaining between them. The CDR3 is 15 amino acids. From germline, CDR1 is SGHRS and CDR2 YFSETQ. This chain's CDR3 is CASSLDGLPRDTQYF. The CDR3 DNA sequence: TGCGCCAGCAGCTTGGACGGACTTCCCCGGGATACGCAGTATTTT.

This rearrangement joins TRBV30 to TRBJ2-1, with D possibly matching TRBD2 (5 bases). The CDR3 sequence is 14 residues long. The germline gives CDR1 GTSNPN, CDR2 SVGIG (reference sequence). V was trimmed by 4 bases and J by 8 bases, leaving 18 bases between them. The CDR3 spells CAWIDKAVLDEQFF. The DNA of the CDR3 is TGTGCCTGGATAGACAAAGCGGTTTTGGATGAGCAGTTCTTC.

This rearrangement joins TRBV18 to TRBJ1-1; D gene ambiguous. CDR1 and CDR2 (germline): KGHSH, LQKENI. V shed 3 bases and J shed 0 bases, with 14 bases lying between them. The CDR3 is 16 residues long. The CDR3 DNA reads TGTGCCAGCTCACCTAACTTACGGGGTATGAACACTGAAGCTTTCTTT. It is translated as CASSPNLRGMNTEAFF.

The genes are TRBV7-9 and TRBJ1-3; D perhaps matches TRBD1 (6 bases). Germline CDR1 SEHNR, CDR2 FQNEAQ (reference sequence). This CDR3 comprises 15 residues. Trimming took 1 base from V and 4 from J, leaving 11 bases between them. For the CDR3, the DNA is TGTGCCAGCAGCTTAGACGGGACACACGGAAACACCATATATTTT. This gives the protein CASSLDGTHGNTIYF.

The chain employs TRBV24-1 and TRBJ1-5; perhaps TRBD1 as D (5 bases). The CDR3 extends over 13 amino acids. V lost 10 bases, J lost 6 bases, and 15 bases lay in between. CDR1 and CDR2 from the germline V gene are KGHDR and SFDVKD. The CDR3 reads CATRGGEGQPQHF. For the CDR3, the DNA is TGTGCCACTAGGGGTGGGGAGGGTCAGCCCCAGCATTTT.

The chain couples TRBV29-1 to TRBJ2-1; TRBD1 or TRBD2 may be the D gene (7 bases each). The germline V gene encodes CDR1 SQVTM and CDR2 ANQGSEA. V lost 8 bases, J lost 9 bases, and 23 bases lay in between. The CDR3 contains 14 residues. As DNA, the CDR3 is TGCAGCCTCTCCCAGGGGGGGGCGGTGGGTGAGCAGTTCTTC. It translates to CSLSQGGAVGEQFF.

The genes are TRBV11-2 and TRBJ1-6; no reliable D call. Looked up from germline, CDR1 is SGHAT and CDR2 is FQNNGV. The germline V and J ends were trimmed by 1 base and 7 bases, with 5 bases remaining between them. The CDR3 contains 13 residues. In DNA form, the CDR3 reads TGTGCCAGCAGCTTAGCGTACAATTCACCCCTCCACTTT. This gives the protein CASSLAYNSPLHF.

The count of this clone is one. The rearrangement joins TRBV11-2 to TRBJ2-7; no clear D. The CDR3 sequence is 14 residues long. The germline gives CDR1 SGHAT, CDR2 FQNNGV. Trimming left V 4 bases short and J 0 bases short, with 10 bases between. Here the CDR3 reads CASSYGYFSYEQYF. The CDR3 region has the DNA TGTGCCAGCAGCTACGGGTACTTCTCCTACGAGCAGTACTTC.

The J gene is TRBJ1-1, the V gene TRBV4-1; 9 bases line up with TRBD1. In germline, CDR1 is MGHRA, CDR2 YSYEKL. This CDR3 spans 15 amino acids. The J segment lost 5 bases and the V segment lost 0 bases, leaving 4 bases of the junction unmatched. CDR3: CASSQEDRGGTEAFF. In DNA form, the CDR3 reads TGCGCCAGCAGCCAAGAAGACAGGGGGGGAACTGAAGCTTTCTTT.

The chain uses TRBV21-1 and TRBJ1-5. TRBV21-1 is described as a pseudogene. The CDR3 contains 12 residues. CDR3 protein: CASRIKNQPQHF. The CDR3 DNA reads as TGTGCCAGCAGGATAAAAAATCAGCCCCAGCATTTT.

This clone has a single count. V and J are TRBV28 and TRBJ2-7, with a possible D match to TRBD1 (6 bases). The V and J ends lost 5 bases and 2 bases respectively, with 10 bases between them. Germline CDR1 is MDHEN and CDR2 is SYDVKM. CDR3 length: 13 amino acids. The CDR3: CASSRRGAYEQYF. The CDR3 DNA reads as TGTGCCAGCAGTCGCAGGGGAGCCTACGAGCAGTACTTC.

The rearrangement uses TRBV2 and TRBJ1-6; 7 bases are a match to TRBD1. The V gene's germline CDR1 is SNHLY and CDR2 FYNNEI. CDR3 size: 15 residues. V dropped 6 bases and J dropped 7; count of bases not matched to a gene: 9. CDR3 sequence: CASRRQGYGNSPLHF. The CDR3 DNA reads TGTGCCAGCAGGAGACAGGGCTACGGGAATTCACCCCTCCACTTT.

The rearrangement joins TRBV3-1 (or the pseudogene TRBV3-2) to TRBJ1-1; unclear D gene. V was pared by 1 base and J by 1 base, with 7 bases between. CDR3 length equals 14 residues. Germline V CDR1 and CDR2: LGHDT, YNNKEL (reference sequence). CDR3 loop: CASSQAAENTEAFF. CDR3 DNA sequence: TGTGCCAGCAGCCAAGCGGCGGAGAACACTGAAGCTTTCTTT.

The rearrangement links TRBV19 to TRBJ2-7, with TRBD1 as a possible D gene (5 bases). V dropped 3 bases and J dropped 6 bases, with 12 bases sitting between them. Germline CDR1 and CDR2: LNHDA and SQIVND (reference sequence). This CDR3 region has 13 residues. The CDR3 loop is CASSIQGGPEQYF. As DNA, the CDR3 is TGTGCCAGTAGTATCCAGGGTGGGCCCGAGCAGTACTTC.

This chain links TRBV12-2 with TRBJ2-3; TRBD2 is taken as the D call from the table, unchecked against the DNA. TRBV12-2 is noted as a pseudogene. The CDR3 runs 15 residues. Here the CDR3 DNA reads TGTGCAAGTCGCTTCTTCAGTCGGAGGGGAGATACGCAGTATTTT. Encoded protein: CASRFFSRRGDTQYF.

V is TRBV20-1 and J is TRBJ1-3; TRBD1 might be the D (6 bases). Trimming shortened V by 3 bases and J by 0 bases, and 9 bases separated the two germline ends. CDR1 is DFQATT and CDR2 is SNEGSKA in the germline V gene (reference sequence). The CDR3 runs to 14 residues. CDR3 DNA: TGCAGTGCTAGTCCGGGACACTCTGGAAACACCATATATTTT. Its protein is CSASPGHSGNTIYF.

The chain combines TRBV28 with TRBJ2-2; TRBD2 matches 13 bases. CDR1 MDHEN and CDR2 SYDVKM come from the germline V gene. The CDR3 loop spans 18 amino acids. The junction had 7 bases not matched to a gene; V was cut back by 6 bases and J by 0 bases. The CDR3 loop reads CASSYRTSGRPNTGELFF. The DNA for the CDR3 is TGTGCCAGCAGCTACCGGACTAGCGGGAGACCGAACACCGGGGAGCTGTTTTTT. Full variable domain (outside the CDR3, taken from reference TRBV28 and TRBJ2-2): DVKVTQSSRYLVKRTGEKVFLECVQDMDHENMFWYRQDPGLGLRLIYFSYDVKMKEKGDIPEGYSVSREKKERFSLILESASTNQTSMYLCASSYRTSGRPNTGELFFGEGSRLTVL.

This chain uses TRBV2 with TRBJ2-2; 7 bases map to TRBD1. This CDR3 comprises 15 residues. V shed 7 bases and J 2 bases; nucleotides not matched to a gene: 7. Germline V gene data show CDR1 as SNHLY and CDR2 as FYNNEI. The CDR3 DNA reads TGTGCCAGCACCCCGACAGGGCATAACACCGGGGAGCTGTTTTTT. It codes for CASTPTGHNTGELFF.

This sequence joins TRBV20-1 and TRBJ2-2, with D possibly called TRBD1 or TRBD2 (5 bases each). The CDR3 runs to 14 residues. The V and J ends lost 3 bases and 0 bases respectively, with 8 bases between them. Germline V gene sequence: CDR1 DFQATT, CDR2 SNEGSKA (reference sequence). The CDR3 region is CSASLGANTGELFF. The CDR3 DNA reads TGCAGTGCTAGTCTGGGGGCGAACACCGGGGAGCTGTTTTTT.

The V and J genes are TRBV2 and TRBJ1-1, with D possibly matching TRBD1 (5 bases). CDR1 is SNHLY, CDR2 FYNNEI, per germline. Trimming stripped 10 bases from V and 6 bases from J, with 15 bases between. The CDR3 sequence is 12 residues long. The CDR3 DNA sequence: TGTGCCAACATTAAGGGGACCTCTGAAGCTTTCTTT. It encodes CANIKGTSEAFF.